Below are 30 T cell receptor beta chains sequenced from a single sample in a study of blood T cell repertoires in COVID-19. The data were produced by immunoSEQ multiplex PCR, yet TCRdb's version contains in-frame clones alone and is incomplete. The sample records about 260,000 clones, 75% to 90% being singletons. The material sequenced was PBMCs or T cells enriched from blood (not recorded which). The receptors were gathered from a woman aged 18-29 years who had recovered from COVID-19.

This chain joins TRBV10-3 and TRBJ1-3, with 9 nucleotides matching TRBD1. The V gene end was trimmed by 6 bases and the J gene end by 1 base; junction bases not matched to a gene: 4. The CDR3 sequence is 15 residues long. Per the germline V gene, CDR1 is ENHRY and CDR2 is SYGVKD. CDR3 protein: CAISQGQGSGNTIYF. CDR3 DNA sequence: TGTGCCATCAGCCAGGGACAGGGTTCTGGAAACACCATATATTTT.

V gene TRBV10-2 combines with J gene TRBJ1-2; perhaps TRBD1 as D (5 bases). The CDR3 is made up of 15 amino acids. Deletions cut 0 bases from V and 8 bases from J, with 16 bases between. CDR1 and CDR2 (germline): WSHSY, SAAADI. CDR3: CASSESGAPIRGYTF. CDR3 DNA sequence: TGCGCCAGCAGTGAGTCAGGGGCGCCAATCCGCGGCTACACCTTC.

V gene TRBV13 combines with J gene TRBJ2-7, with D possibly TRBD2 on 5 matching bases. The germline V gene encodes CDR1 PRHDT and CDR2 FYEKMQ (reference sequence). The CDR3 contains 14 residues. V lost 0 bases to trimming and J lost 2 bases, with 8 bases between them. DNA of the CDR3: TGTGCCAGCAGCTTAGGCCTAGCCGCCTACGAGCAGTACTTC. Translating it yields CASSLGLAAYEQYF.

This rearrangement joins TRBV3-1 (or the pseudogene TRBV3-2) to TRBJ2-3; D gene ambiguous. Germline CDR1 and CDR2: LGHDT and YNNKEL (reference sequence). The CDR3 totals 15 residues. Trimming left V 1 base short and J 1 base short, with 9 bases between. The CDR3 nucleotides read TGTGCCAGCAGCCAAGGAGGATCAGGCACAGATACGCAGTATTTT. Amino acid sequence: CASSQGGSGTDTQYF.

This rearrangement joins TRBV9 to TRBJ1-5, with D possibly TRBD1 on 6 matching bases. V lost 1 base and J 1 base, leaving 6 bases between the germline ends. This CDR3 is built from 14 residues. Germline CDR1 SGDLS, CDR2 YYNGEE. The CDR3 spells CASSVTGSNQPQHF. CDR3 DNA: TGTGCCAGCAGCGTAACAGGGAGCAATCAGCCCCAGCATTTT. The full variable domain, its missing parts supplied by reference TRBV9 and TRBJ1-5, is DSGVTQTPKHLITATGQRVTLRCSPRSGDLSVYWYQQSLDQGLQFLIQYYNGEERAKGNILERFSAQQFPDLHSELNLSSLELGDSALYFCASSVTGSNQPQHFGDGTRLSIL.

The CDR3 bases are TGTGCCAGCAGCCAGCGTAATACGTGGCAGTTCTTC. This codes for CASSQRNTWQFF. The chain employs TRBV3-1 (or the pseudogene TRBV3-2) and TRBJ2-1; D is unclear. CDR3 length: 12 residues. Germline CDR1 is LGHDT and CDR2 is YNNKEL (reference sequence). Trimming took 3 bases from V and 12 from J, leaving 12 bases between them.

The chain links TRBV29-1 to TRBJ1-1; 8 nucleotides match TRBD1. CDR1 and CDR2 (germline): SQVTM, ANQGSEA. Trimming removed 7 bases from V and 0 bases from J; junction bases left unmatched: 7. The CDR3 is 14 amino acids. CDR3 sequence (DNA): TGCAGCGGCGGGACAGGCCGATTGAACACTGAAGCTTTCTTT. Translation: CSGGTGRLNTEAFF.

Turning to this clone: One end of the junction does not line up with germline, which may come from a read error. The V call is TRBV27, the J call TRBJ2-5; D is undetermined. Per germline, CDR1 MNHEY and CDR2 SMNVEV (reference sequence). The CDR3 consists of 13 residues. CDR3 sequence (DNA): TGTGCCAGCAGTTTTGTCGGAACAGCACCCCGCAACTTC. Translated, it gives CASSFVGTAPRNF.

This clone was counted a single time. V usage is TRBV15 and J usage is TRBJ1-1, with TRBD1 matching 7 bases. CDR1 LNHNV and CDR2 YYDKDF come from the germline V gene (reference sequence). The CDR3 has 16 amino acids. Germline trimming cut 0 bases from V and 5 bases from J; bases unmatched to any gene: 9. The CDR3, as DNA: TGTGCCACCAGCAGAGAGAGGGGGCGGCTGAGGACTGAAGCTTTCTTT. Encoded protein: CATSRERGRLRTEAFF.

CDR3 amino acids: CASSRLAEPTDTQYF. In nucleotides, the CDR3 is TGCGCCAGCAGCCGTCTGGCGGAACCCACAGATACGCAGTATTTT. V is TRBV5-1 and J is TRBJ2-3; D not resolved. The CDR3 contains 15 residues. Germline CDR1 reads SGHRS; CDR2 reads YFSETQ. The V end was cut by 4 bases, the J end by 2 bases, with 14 bases between.

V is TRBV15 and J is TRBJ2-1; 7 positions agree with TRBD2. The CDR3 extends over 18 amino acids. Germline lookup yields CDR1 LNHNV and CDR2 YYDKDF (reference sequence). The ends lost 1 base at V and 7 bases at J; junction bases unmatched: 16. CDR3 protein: CATSRGEGTGVLGNEQFF. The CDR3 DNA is TGTGCCACCAGCAGAGGGGAGGGAACGGGGGTATTGGGTAATGAGCAGTTCTTC.

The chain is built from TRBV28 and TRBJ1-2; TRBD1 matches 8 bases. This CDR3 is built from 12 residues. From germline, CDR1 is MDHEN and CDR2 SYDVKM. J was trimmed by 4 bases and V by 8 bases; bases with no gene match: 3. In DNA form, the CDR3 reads TGTGCCAGCGGCGACAGGGGCTATGGCTACACCTTC. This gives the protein CASGDRGYGYTF.

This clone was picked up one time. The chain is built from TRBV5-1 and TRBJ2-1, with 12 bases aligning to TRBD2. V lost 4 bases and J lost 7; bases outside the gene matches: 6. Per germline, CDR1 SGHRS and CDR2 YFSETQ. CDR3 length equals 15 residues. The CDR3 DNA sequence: TGCGCCAGCAGCCGCCTAGCGGGGGGGCCGAATGAGCAGTTCTTC. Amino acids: CASSRLAGGPNEQFF.

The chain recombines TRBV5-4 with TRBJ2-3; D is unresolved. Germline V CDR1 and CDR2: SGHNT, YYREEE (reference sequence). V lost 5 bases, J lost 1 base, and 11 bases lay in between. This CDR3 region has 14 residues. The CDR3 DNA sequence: TGTGCCAGCAGTCCGACTGGCGGCACAGATACGCAGTATTTT. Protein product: CASSPTGGTDTQYF. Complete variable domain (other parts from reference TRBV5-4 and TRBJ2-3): ETGVTQSPTHLIKTRGQQVTLRCSSQSGHNTVSWYQQALGQGPQFIFQYYREEENGRGNFPPRFSGLQFPNYSSELNVNALELDDSALYLCASSPTGGTDTQYFGPGTRLTVL.

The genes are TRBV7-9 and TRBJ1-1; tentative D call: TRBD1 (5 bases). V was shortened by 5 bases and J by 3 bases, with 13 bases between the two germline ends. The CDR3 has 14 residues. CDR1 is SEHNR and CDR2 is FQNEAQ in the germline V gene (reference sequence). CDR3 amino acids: CASSRGIGDTEAFF. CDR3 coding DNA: TGTGCCAGCAGCCGGGGGATTGGGGACACTGAAGCTTTCTTT.

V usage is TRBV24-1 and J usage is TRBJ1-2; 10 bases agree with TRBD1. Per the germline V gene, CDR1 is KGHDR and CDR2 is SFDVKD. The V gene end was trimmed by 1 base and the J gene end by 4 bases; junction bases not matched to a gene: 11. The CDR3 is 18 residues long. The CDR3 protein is CATSDFLKTGGEVYGYTF. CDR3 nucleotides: TGTGCCACCAGTGATTTCCTAAAGACAGGGGGCGAGGTCTATGGCTACACCTTC.

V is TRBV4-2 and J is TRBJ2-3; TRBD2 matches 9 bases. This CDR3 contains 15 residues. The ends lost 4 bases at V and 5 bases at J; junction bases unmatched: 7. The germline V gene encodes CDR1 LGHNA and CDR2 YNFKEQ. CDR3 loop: CASSLRGGAEDTQYF. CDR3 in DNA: TGTGCCAGCAGCCTCCGCGGGGGGGCCGAAGATACGCAGTATTTT.

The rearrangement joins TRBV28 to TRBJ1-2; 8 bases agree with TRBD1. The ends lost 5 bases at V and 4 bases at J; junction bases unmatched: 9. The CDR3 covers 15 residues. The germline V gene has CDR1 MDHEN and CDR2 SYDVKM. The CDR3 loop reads CASSIPTGASYGYTF. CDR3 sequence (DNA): TGTGCCAGCAGTATACCGACAGGGGCATCCTATGGCTACACCTTC.

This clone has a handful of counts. CDR3 loop: CSGVTGANEAFF. CDR3 in DNA: TGCAGCGGGGTGACAGGGGCGAATGAAGCTTTCTTT. The chain uses TRBV29-1 and TRBJ1-1; 8 bases map to TRBD1. This CDR3 has 12 residues. J lost 7 bases, V lost 7 bases, and 8 bases had no gene match. Per germline, CDR1 SQVTM and CDR2 ANQGSEA. The full variable domain, its missing parts supplied by reference TRBV29-1 and TRBJ1-1, is SAVISQKPSRDICQRGTSLTIQCQVDSQVTMMFWYRQQPGQSLTLIATANQGSEATYESGFVIDKFPISRPNLTFSTLTVSNMSPEDSSIYLCSGVTGANEAFFGQGTRLTVV.

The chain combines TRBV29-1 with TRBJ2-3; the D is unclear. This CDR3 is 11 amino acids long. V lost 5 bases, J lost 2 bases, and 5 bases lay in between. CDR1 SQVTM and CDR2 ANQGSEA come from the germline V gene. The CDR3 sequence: CSVTITDTQYF. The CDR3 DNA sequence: TGCAGCGTTACAATCACAGATACGCAGTATTTT.

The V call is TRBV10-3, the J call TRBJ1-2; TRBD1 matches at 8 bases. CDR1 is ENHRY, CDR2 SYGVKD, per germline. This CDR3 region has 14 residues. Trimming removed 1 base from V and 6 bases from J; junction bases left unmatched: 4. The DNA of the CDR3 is TGTGCCATCAGTGAGTTACAGGGGGTAGATGGCTACACCTTC. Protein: CAISELQGVDGYTF.

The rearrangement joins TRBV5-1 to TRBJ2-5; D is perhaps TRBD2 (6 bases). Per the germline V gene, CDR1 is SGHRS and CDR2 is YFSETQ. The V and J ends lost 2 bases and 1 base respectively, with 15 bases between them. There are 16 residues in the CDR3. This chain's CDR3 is CASSFESSGLQETQYF. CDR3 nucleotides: TGCGCCAGCAGCTTTGAGAGTAGCGGACTCCAAGAGACCCAGTACTTC.

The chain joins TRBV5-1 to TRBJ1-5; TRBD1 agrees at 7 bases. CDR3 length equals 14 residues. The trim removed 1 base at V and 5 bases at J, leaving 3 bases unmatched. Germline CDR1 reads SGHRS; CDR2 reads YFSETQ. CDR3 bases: TGCGCCAGCAGCTTGACGACAGGGTATCAGCCCCAGCATTTT. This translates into CASSLTTGYQPQHF.

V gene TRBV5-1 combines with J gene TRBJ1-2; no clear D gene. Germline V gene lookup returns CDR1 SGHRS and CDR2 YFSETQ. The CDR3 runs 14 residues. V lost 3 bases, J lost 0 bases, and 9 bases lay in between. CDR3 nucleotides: TGCGCCAGCAGCTCCCTAAGAACTAACTATGGCTACACCTTC. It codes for CASSSLRTNYGYTF.

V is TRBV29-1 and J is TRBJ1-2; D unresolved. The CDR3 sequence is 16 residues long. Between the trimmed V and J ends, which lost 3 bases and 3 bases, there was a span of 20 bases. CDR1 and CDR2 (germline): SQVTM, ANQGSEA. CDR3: CSVDGLRFPSDYGYTF. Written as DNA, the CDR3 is TGCAGCGTTGATGGGCTCAGGTTCCCCTCTGACTATGGCTACACCTTC.

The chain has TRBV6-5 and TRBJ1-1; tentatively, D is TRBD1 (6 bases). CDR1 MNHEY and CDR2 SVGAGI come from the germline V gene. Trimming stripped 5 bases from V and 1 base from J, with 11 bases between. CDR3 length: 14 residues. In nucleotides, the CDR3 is TGTGCCAGCAGTAGACAGGCCTCGAACACTGAAGCTTTCTTT. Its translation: CASSRQASNTEAFF.

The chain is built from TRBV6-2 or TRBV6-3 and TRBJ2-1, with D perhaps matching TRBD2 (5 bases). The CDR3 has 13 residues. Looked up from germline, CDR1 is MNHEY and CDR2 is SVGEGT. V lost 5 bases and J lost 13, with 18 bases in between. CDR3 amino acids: CASSPHSEVFQFF. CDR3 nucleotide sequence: TGTGCCAGCAGTCCACATTCGGAGGTCTTTCAGTTCTTC.

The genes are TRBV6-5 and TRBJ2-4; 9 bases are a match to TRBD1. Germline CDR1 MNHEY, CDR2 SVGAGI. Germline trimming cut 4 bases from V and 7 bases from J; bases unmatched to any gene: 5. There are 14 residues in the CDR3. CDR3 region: CASSSWDRENIQYF. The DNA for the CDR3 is TGTGCCAGCAGTTCTTGGGACAGGGAGAACATTCAGTACTTC.

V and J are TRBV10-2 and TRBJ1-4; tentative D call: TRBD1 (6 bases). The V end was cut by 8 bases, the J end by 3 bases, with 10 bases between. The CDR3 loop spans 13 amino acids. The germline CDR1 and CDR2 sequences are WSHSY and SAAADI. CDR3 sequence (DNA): TGCGCCAGCGGGGGCTCGGCTAATGAAAAACTGTTTTTT. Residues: CASGGSANEKLFF.

The CDR3 here is CASSRGFGGTGELFF. Here the CDR3 DNA reads TGTGCCAGCAGCAGGGGATTTGGGGGCACCGGGGAGCTGTTTTTT. This sequence joins TRBV2 and TRBJ2-2, with a possible D match to TRBD1 (6 bases). The CDR3 runs to 15 residues. Germline lookup yields CDR1 SNHLY and CDR2 FYNNEI. V dropped 6 bases and J dropped 4 bases, with 15 bases sitting between them. The complete variable domain, with remaining parts taken from reference TRBV2 and TRBJ2-2, reads EPEVTQTPSHQVTQMGQEVILRCVPISNHLYFYWYRQILGQKVEFLVSFYNNEISEKSEIFDDQFSVERPDGSNFTLKIRSTKLEDSAMYFCASSRGFGGTGELFFGEGSRLTVL.